This T cell receptor beta chain was sequenced during a study of shared clonotypes between healthy human individuals. About the research overall: Three plates each covered CD4 naive and memory; CD8 naive two, CD8 memory one.

In the case of this clone: What it binds is not known.

CD4+ cells yielded CD45RA+ naive and CD45RA-negative memory subsets. This table comes from immunoSEQ multiplex PCR, and its TCRdb copy is limited to in-frame clones, with some not included. The sample yields 2 million or so clones, 85% to 95% seen once. The CDR3 consists of 13 residues. V was clipped by 2 bases and J by 1 base, with 9 bases between them. Germline V CDR1 and CDR2: GTSNPN, SVGIG (reference sequence). Study findings and constraints: The researchers took only blood, and tissue repertoires probably look different. Roughly 5% was the fraction of naive CD4 clonotypes found shared across several donors.

Sequenced input: naive CD4+ T cells sorted from blood. Subset given: CD45RA+ positively selected. J is TRBJ2-7 and V is TRBV30; weak D call: TRBD2 (5 bases). This sequence was found in a man aged 18-30 years in good health. This CDR3 reads CAWSPGVSYEQYF. The CDR3 coding sequence is TGTGCCTGGAGTCCCGGGGTTTCCTACGAGCAGTACTTC.